These 30 T cell receptor beta chains originate from one sample sequenced in a study of blood T cell repertoires in COVID-19. Data came from immunoSEQ multiplex PCR; TCRdb stores just in-frame clones and leaves some out. This table holds about 260,000 clones, about 91% found once. Sequencing used PBMCs or T cells enriched from blood (not recorded which). The source is a middle-aged woman with acute COVID-19.

J is TRBJ2-7 and V is TRBV10-2; 7 nucleotides line up with TRBD2. Germline assignment: CDR1 WSHSY and CDR2 SAAADI. V lost 8 bases and J lost 3; bases outside the gene matches: 7. CDR3 size: 13 residues. Written as DNA, the CDR3 is TGCGCCAGCGCCCCGGGGGGATTCTACGAGCAGTACTTC. Translation gives CASAPGGFYEQYF.

This clone has a single count. The rearrangement uses TRBV6-5 and TRBJ2-2, with D possibly matching TRBD2 (7 bases). This CDR3 has 14 residues. Germline V CDR1 and CDR2: MNHEY, SVGAGI. The ends were cut back, 8 bases at V and 4 bases at J, with 14 bases in the middle. CDR3 bases: TGTGCCAGCCGGAAGGGAGGGGGCACCGGGGAGCTGTTTTTT. It yields the protein CASRKGGGTGELFF.

The V call is TRBV6-5, the J call TRBJ1-5, with 7 bases aligning to TRBD1. The CDR3 is 15 amino acids. After removal of 6 bases from V and 3 bases from J, the junction contained 8 bases not matched to a gene. CDR1 and CDR2 from the germline V gene are MNHEY and SVGAGI. In DNA form, the CDR3 reads TGTGCCAGCAGACCCAAGGGGGCCTCCAATCAGCCCCAGCATTTT. Residues: CASRPKGASNQPQHF.

The gene calls are TRBV19 and TRBJ1-4, with 7 bases fitting TRBD1. From germline, CDR1 is LNHDA and CDR2 SQIVND (reference sequence). The CDR3 runs 15 residues. V was clipped by 4 bases and J by 3 bases; unmatched bases: 5. The DNA of the CDR3 is TGTGCCAGTAGTACTTACAGGGGATCTAATGAAAAACTGTTTTTT. Translated: CASSTYRGSNEKLFF.

The CDR3, as DNA: TGTGCCAGAGGCGACTTGAACACTGAAGCTTTCTTT. Translation: CARGDLNTEAFF. The V call is TRBV5-3, the J call TRBJ1-1; D unresolved. TRBV5-3 is designated an ORF whose function remains uncertain. Deletions cut 7 bases from V and 0 bases from J, with 7 bases between. CDR3 length: 12 amino acids.

The CDR3 sequence: CATSERRDIQETQYF. CDR3 sequence (DNA): TGTGCCACCAGTGAGCGTAGGGACATCCAAGAGACCCAGTACTTC. The chain couples TRBV24-1 to TRBJ2-5; TRBD1 might be the D (6 bases). Trimming shortened V by 4 bases and J by 1 base, and 12 bases separated the two germline ends. The CDR3 has 15 amino acids. Germline V gene sequence: CDR1 KGHDR, CDR2 SFDVKD.

The chain joins TRBV10-3 to TRBJ2-2, with 10 bases that match TRBD2. CDR3 length: 16 amino acids. Losses at the gene ends were 3 bases for V and 6 bases for J; bases not matched to a gene: 7. Looked up from germline, CDR1 is ENHRY and CDR2 is SYGVKD. The CDR3 bases are TGTGCCATCAGTGAAAGTCTAGCGGGAGTGGCCGGGGAGCTGTTTTTT. Translating it yields CAISESLAGVAGELFF.

This rearrangement joins TRBV7-9 to TRBJ1-5; 7 positions agree with TRBD1. The CDR3 totals 14 residues. Germline V gene lookup returns CDR1 SEHNR and CDR2 FQNEAQ (reference sequence). The V segment lost 5 bases and the J segment 9 bases; nucleotides outside the gene matches: 10. The CDR3 region is CASSQTGEFLPQHF. The CDR3 DNA reads as TGTGCCAGCAGCCAAACAGGGGAGTTCTTGCCCCAGCATTTT.

The V and J genes are TRBV3-1 (or the pseudogene TRBV3-2) and TRBJ2-7, with 8 bases lining up with TRBD2. Losses at the gene ends were 4 bases for V and 2 bases for J; bases not matched to a gene: 7. Germline V CDR1 and CDR2: LGHDT, YNNKEL (reference sequence). The CDR3 length is 15 residues. The CDR3 DNA reads as TGTGCCAGCAGCCCAGGCGGGGGGAAAACCTACGAGCAGTACGTC. This codes for CASSPGGGKTYEQYV.

V is TRBV27 and J is TRBJ2-1; TRBD1 might be the D (7 bases). The length of the CDR3 is 16 residues. Trimming took 9 bases from V and 5 from J, leaving 23 bases between them. Germline CDR1 MNHEY, CDR2 SMNVEV (reference sequence). Here the CDR3 reads CASSPLPGGRNNEQFF. Here the CDR3 DNA reads TGTGCCAGTTCCCCCCTACCAGGGGGGAGGAACAATGAGCAGTTCTTC.

This rearrangement joins TRBV12-3 or TRBV12-4 to TRBJ1-5; D is unclear. V was trimmed by 2 bases and J by 9 bases, leaving 8 bases between them. This CDR3 has 12 amino acids. The CDR3 reads CASSLFVRPQHF. In DNA, the CDR3 is TGTGCCAGCAGTTTATTCGTCCGGCCCCAGCATTTT.

This chain uses TRBV11-2 with TRBJ2-6; tentative D call: TRBD1 (6 bases). The CDR3 runs to 17 residues. Germline values: CDR1 SGHAT, CDR2 FQNNGV. V was cut by 6 bases and J by 0 bases, with 15 bases left in between. The CDR3 DNA follows: TGTGCCAGCAGAGAGTTCGGCAGGGGCTCTGGGGCCAACGTCCTGACTTTC. Its protein product is CASREFGRGSGANVLTF.

The chain recombines TRBV2 with TRBJ2-5, with D possibly being TRBD1 (5 bases). CDR1 SNHLY and CDR2 FYNNEI come from the germline V gene. The CDR3 loop spans 14 amino acids. The V and J ends lost 2 bases and 0 bases respectively, with 7 bases between them. The CDR3 nucleotides are TGTGCCAGCAGTGAAAAGACAGACCAAGAGACCCAGTACTTC. As protein: CASSEKTDQETQYF.

The V call is TRBV27, the J call TRBJ2-5; D may be TRBD2 (6 bases). The CDR3 runs 15 residues. Trimming took off 4 bases at V and 5 bases at J, with 17 bases between the two ends. Germline-derived CDR1 and CDR2 are MNHEY and SMNVEV (reference sequence). CDR3 bases: TGTGCCAGCAGTTCCATCCAGCTCGGGGGTGAGACCCAGTACTTC. This gives the protein CASSSIQLGGETQYF.

The genes are TRBV18 and TRBJ1-3, with TRBD1 as a possible D gene (5 bases). V lost 2 bases and J 4 bases, leaving 15 bases between the germline ends. CDR1 KGHSH and CDR2 LQKENI come from the germline V gene. The CDR3 consists of 16 residues. Here the CDR3 reads CASSPSRVYAGNTIYF. In nucleotides, the CDR3 is TGTGCCAGCTCACCAAGCAGGGTCTATGCGGGAAACACCATATATTTT.

In its sample, this clone was seen once. This rearrangement joins TRBV18 to TRBJ1-1, with D unclear. Trimming removed 3 bases at V and 4 bases at J, with 9 bases between. Germline V lookup: CDR1 KGHSH, CDR2 LQKENI. The CDR3 runs 13 residues. CDR3 protein: CASSPRGGTEAFF. The CDR3 nucleotides are TGTGCCAGCTCACCTCGGGGAGGCACTGAAGCTTTCTTT.

V usage is TRBV5-6 and J usage is TRBJ1-1, with 8 bases identical to TRBD1. The junction had 5 bases not matched to a gene; V was cut back by 3 bases and J by 1 base. Germline CDR1 reads SGHDT; CDR2 reads YYEEEE. The CDR3 is 15 amino acids. The CDR3 DNA sequence: TGTGCCAGCAGCTACGGACAGGGATCGAACACTGAAGCTTTCTTT. It yields the protein CASSYGQGSNTEAFF.

The chain employs TRBV7-2 and TRBJ1-1; 10 nucleotides align to TRBD1. Germline-derived CDR1 and CDR2 are SGHTA and FQGNSA. This CDR3 is built from 14 residues. V lost 4 bases to trimming and J lost 7 bases; unmatched junction nucleotides: 6. The chain's CDR3 is CASSSGTGEVEAFF. In nucleotides, the CDR3 is TGTGCCAGCAGCTCCGGGACAGGGGAAGTTGAAGCTTTCTTT.

The chain couples TRBV28 to TRBJ1-4, with a tentative D call TRBD1 (6 bases). The CDR3 runs 13 residues. Deletions cut 5 bases from V and 7 bases from J, with 11 bases between. Germline values: CDR1 MDHEN, CDR2 SYDVKM. CDR3 region: CASSGDRREKLFF. The CDR3 nucleotides read TGTGCCAGCAGTGGTGACAGGCGTGAAAAACTGTTTTTT.

The DNA of the CDR3 is TGCAGTGCTAGTTCGGGGCAAACAGGGACTGAAGCTTTCTTT. Translating gives CSASSGQTGTEAFF. The rearrangement links TRBV20-1 to TRBJ1-1, with D tentatively TRBD1 (6 bases). The germline gives CDR1 DFQATT, CDR2 SNEGSKA (reference sequence). The CDR3 is 14 residues long. V was clipped by 3 bases and J by 5 bases, with 16 bases between them.

Concerning this clone itself: A much larger clone differs by one base, so this may be a read error. The chain links TRBV28 to TRBJ1-1, with a possible D match to TRBD1 (5 bases). CDR3 length equals 13 residues. In germline, CDR1 is MDHEN, CDR2 SYDVKM. V shed 3 bases and J shed 1 base, with 6 bases lying between them. This CDR3 is CASSFQGNTEAFF. The CDR3 DNA follows: TGTGCCAGCAGTTTCCAGGGGAACACTGAAGCTTTCTTT.

The chain employs TRBV18 and TRBJ2-1; D is ambiguous. Deletions cut 1 base from V and 8 bases from J, with 9 bases between. Germline CDR1 and CDR2: KGHSH and LQKENI. The CDR3 is 13 amino acids. In nucleotides, the CDR3 is TGTGCCAGCTCACCACTTGCAGACTATGAGCAGTTCTTC. Residues: CASSPLADYEQFF.

The table lists this clone with a few counts. One end of the junction fails to match germline, which may point to a read error. The same CDR3 can be traced to other DNA sequences in this sample. The genes are TRBV7-7 and TRBJ2-1; 7 positions match TRBD1. Germline CDR1 and CDR2: SSHAT and FNYEAQ (reference sequence). The CDR3 loop spans 13 amino acids. CDR3 in amino acids: CASSYDRDNEQFF. The CDR3 DNA is TGTGCTAGCAGCTATGACAGGGATAATGAGCAGTTCTTC.

This chain joins TRBV28 and TRBJ2-1; tentative D call: TRBD2 (6 bases). The germline V gene encodes CDR1 MDHEN and CDR2 SYDVKM. The CDR3 extends over 15 amino acids. V was shortened by 5 bases and J by 4 bases, with 15 bases between the two germline ends. CDR3 protein: CASSLGGAQYNEQFF. The CDR3 coding sequence is TGTGCCAGCAGTCTCGGGGGAGCCCAGTACAATGAGCAGTTCTTC.

The chain carries TRBV5-1 and TRBJ2-3; TRBD2 aligns across 12 bases. CDR1 SGHRS and CDR2 YFSETQ come from the germline V gene. The CDR3 consists of 17 residues. Trimming cost V 0 bases and J 6 bases; bases outside gene matches: 8. CDR3 DNA sequence: TGCGCCAGCAGCTTGGTTCTAGCGGGAGGGCGATTGGATACGCAGTATTTT. It yields the protein CASSLVLAGGRLDTQYF.

The chain combines TRBV9 with TRBJ1-5; 10 nucleotides match TRBD1. With 3 bases clipped from V and 2 bases from J, the junction kept 17 bases outside the gene matches. This CDR3 has 20 residues. Germline loops: CDR1 SGDLS, CDR2 YYNGEE. CDR3 in amino acids: CASSAHLPGQGTGGNQPQHF. In DNA, the CDR3 is TGTGCCAGCAGCGCACACCTCCCGGGACAGGGGACCGGGGGCAATCAGCCCCAGCATTTT.

The chain recombines TRBV19 with TRBJ1-2; 8 nucleotides align to TRBD1. Germline CDR1 LNHDA, CDR2 SQIVND (reference sequence). V was pared by 6 bases and J by 7 bases, with 13 bases of the junction left unmatched. The CDR3 is 15 amino acids. Written as DNA, the CDR3 is TGTGCCAGTAGCCCAAGGACAGGGATCTTAGTTGGCTACACCTTC. This encodes CASSPRTGILVGYTF.

The chain has TRBV6-5 and TRBJ1-1; D is unresolved. The length of the CDR3 is 16 residues. Trimming left V 0 bases short and J 4 bases short, with 15 bases between. Per germline, CDR1 MNHEY and CDR2 SVGAGI. The CDR3 DNA is TGTGCCAGCAGTTACTCGACCCCTCGTACGGGCACTGAAGCTTTCTTT. Amino acid sequence: CASSYSTPRTGTEAFF.

This chain links TRBV6-5 with TRBJ1-2; D remains ambiguous. CDR3 length equals 14 residues. Germline CDR1 and CDR2: MNHEY and SVGAGI. V dropped 11 bases and J dropped 3 bases, with 19 bases sitting between them. The CDR3 loop reads CAAANAAYDYGYTF. Here the CDR3 DNA reads TGTGCCGCGGCTAATGCCGCCTACGACTATGGCTACACCTTC.

V usage is TRBV11-3 and J usage is TRBJ2-1; weak D call: TRBD2 (6 bases). Germline CDR1 is SGHNT and CDR2 is YENEEA. Trimming cost V 5 bases and J 2 bases, with 10 bases left between them. This CDR3 contains 14 residues. DNA of the CDR3: TGTGCCAGCAGCCCTAGCGCCACCTACAATGAGCAGTTCTTC. Protein: CASSPSATYNEQFF.